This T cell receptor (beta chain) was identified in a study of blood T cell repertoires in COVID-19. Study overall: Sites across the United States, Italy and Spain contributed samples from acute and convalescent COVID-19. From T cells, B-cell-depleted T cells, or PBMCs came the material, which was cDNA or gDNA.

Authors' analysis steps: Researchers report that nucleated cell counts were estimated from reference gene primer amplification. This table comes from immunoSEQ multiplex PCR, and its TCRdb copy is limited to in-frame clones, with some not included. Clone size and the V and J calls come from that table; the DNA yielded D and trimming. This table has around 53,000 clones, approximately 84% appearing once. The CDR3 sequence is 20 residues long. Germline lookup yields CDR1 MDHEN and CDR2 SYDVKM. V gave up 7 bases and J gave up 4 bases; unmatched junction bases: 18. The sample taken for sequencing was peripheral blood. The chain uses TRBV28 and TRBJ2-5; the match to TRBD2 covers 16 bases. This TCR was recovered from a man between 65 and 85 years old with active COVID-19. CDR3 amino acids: CASTTYSAGTSGRGGETQYF. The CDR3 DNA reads TGTGCCAGCACCACGTATTCAGCCGGGACTAGCGGGAGGGGGGGAGAGACCCAGTACTTC.